The 7 T cell receptor beta chains listed next were all sequenced from one sample in a study of blood T cell repertoires in COVID-19. Produced via immunoSEQ multiplex PCR; TCRdb's table is partial and in-frame only. The data contain roughly 200,000 clones, around 90% of them singletons. The material sequenced was PBMCs or T cells enriched from blood (not recorded which). Every receptor here comes from a man aged 25 to 40 who had recovered from COVID-19.

The chain joins TRBV19 to TRBJ2-1; D not certain. This CDR3 contains 14 residues. Germline V gene sequence: CDR1 LNHDA, CDR2 SQIVND (reference sequence). V shed 1 base and J shed 2 bases, with 6 bases lying between them. The CDR3 here is CASSIAHTYNEQFF. CDR3 sequence (DNA): TGTGCCAGTAGTATAGCTCACACCTACAATGAGCAGTTCTTC. The whole variable domain, remainder taken from reference TRBV19 and TRBJ2-1, is DGGITQSPKYLFRKEGQNVTLSCEQNLNHDAMYWYRQDPGQGLRLIYYSQIVNDFQKGDIAEGYSVSREKKESFPLTVTSAQKNPTAFYLCASSIAHTYNEQFFGPGTRLTVL.

The rearrangement joins TRBV5-5 to TRBJ2-3, with D possibly being TRBD1 (5 bases). In germline, CDR1 is SGHKS, CDR2 YYEKEE (reference sequence). The CDR3 runs 15 residues. Trimming left V 0 bases short and J 5 bases short, with 13 bases between. The CDR3: CASSLDTGSGDTQYF. The CDR3 nucleotides are TGTGCCAGCAGCTTGGACACAGGTTCTGGAGATACGCAGTATTTT.

This clone has only one observation. J is TRBJ2-1 and V is TRBV6-2 or TRBV6-3; TRBD2 matches at 15 bases. The CDR3 sequence is 20 residues long. Germline V gene lookup returns CDR1 MNHEY and CDR2 SVGEGT. J gave up 3 bases and V 0 bases, and 9 bases lay outside the gene matches. CDR3 sequence: CASSYSIIPGLAGGYNEQFF. The CDR3 nucleotides read TGTGCCAGCAGTTACTCGATTATACCGGGACTAGCGGGAGGCTACAATGAGCAGTTCTTC.

CDR3 in DNA: TGTGCCAGCAGCTTAGGTGCAGCGCCCTACGAGCAGTACTTC. Protein sequence: CASSLGAAPYEQYF. The chain links TRBV11-2 to TRBJ2-7, with D hard to call. CDR1 is SGHAT and CDR2 is FQNNGV in the germline V gene. V lost 1 base and J lost 2, with 9 bases in between. This CDR3 is built from 14 residues.

The CDR3 loop reads CASSAPGGFDGYTF. The CDR3 nucleotides read TGTGCCAGCAGCGCCCCAGGGGGCTTCGATGGCTACACCTTC. This chain uses TRBV5-4 with TRBJ1-2; 8 bases map to TRBD1. The CDR3 has 14 residues. Trimming at V came to 4 bases and at J to 6 bases, leaving 8 bases not matched to a gene. Per the germline V gene, CDR1 is SGHNT and CDR2 is YYREEE (reference sequence). Based on the CDR3 plus reference TRBV5-4 and TRBJ1-2, the full variable domain is ETGVTQSPTHLIKTRGQQVTLRCSSQSGHNTVSWYQQALGQGPQFIFQYYREEENGRGNFPPRFSGLQFPNYSSELNVNALELDDSALYLCASSAPGGFDGYTFGSGTRLTVV.

This rearrangement joins TRBV7-9 to TRBJ2-4, with D possibly matching TRBD1 (5 bases). There are 16 residues in the CDR3. V was trimmed by 4 bases and J by 7 bases, leaving 20 bases between them. Germline lookup yields CDR1 SEHNR and CDR2 FQNEAQ (reference sequence). Here the CDR3 reads CASSSAGIRQGNIQYF. The CDR3 region has the DNA TGTGCCAGCAGCTCCGCAGGGATCCGACAAGGGAACATTCAGTACTTC.

CDR3 nucleotide sequence: TGCGCCAGCAGCCAAGATGGGAGAAATAATCAGCCCCAGCATTTT. It codes for CASSQDGRNNQPQHF. The chain is built from TRBV4-1 and TRBJ1-5; D is unclear. The CDR3 is 15 residues long. The germline gives CDR1 MGHRA, CDR2 YSYEKL. V shed 0 bases and J shed 4 bases, with 10 bases lying between them.